One sample yielded the 31 T cell receptor beta chains listed below, sequenced in a study of blood T cell repertoires in COVID-19 (dated by TCRdb to the early 2020s). Library preparation employed the immunoSEQ multiplex PCR assay. This immuneACCESS table, as held by TCRdb, lists in-frame sequences with V and J called but not all clones. Of the missing ones, under half trace to an unresolved V gene in checked studies; the others have no known cause. Across this sample there are approximately 59,000 clones, with 75% to 85% seen only once. The top ten clonotypes cover roughly 30% of the sample. Sequenced sample: peripheral blood. The source of these receptors is a man aged 55 to 69 with COVID-19, enrolled during active disease.

The chain links TRBV19 to TRBJ1-6, with D perhaps TRBD1 (6 bases). Germline CDR1 is LNHDA and CDR2 is SQIVND (reference sequence). This CDR3 comprises 15 residues. Trimming cost V 4 bases and J 7 bases, with 14 bases left between them. In DNA, the CDR3 is TGTGCCAGTAGTACCCAGAACAGGGCAAATTCACCCCTCCACTTT. Translated: CASSTQNRANSPLHF.

J is TRBJ2-7 and V is TRBV19; possibly TRBD2 for D (6 bases). The germline V and J ends were trimmed by 5 bases and 6 bases, with 17 bases remaining between them. Germline CDR1 reads LNHDA; CDR2 reads SQIVND (reference sequence). The CDR3 extends over 14 amino acids. The CDR3, as DNA: TGTGCCAGTAGTTGGGTGGCGGGGATAAGCGAGCAGTACTTC. This sequence encodes CASSWVAGISEQYF.

V is TRBV5-4 and J is TRBJ1-6, with D perhaps TRBD1 (5 bases). Germline values: CDR1 SGHNT, CDR2 YYREEE (reference sequence). V shed 1 base and J shed 0 bases, with 11 bases lying between them. The CDR3 spans 17 residues. CDR3 amino acids: CASSLFFGGSYNSPLHF. For the CDR3, the DNA is TGTGCCAGCAGCTTGTTCTTCGGGGGCTCCTATAATTCACCCCTCCACTTT.

The chain carries TRBV4-1 and TRBJ1-1; tentatively, D is TRBD1 (6 bases). V lost 0 bases and J 8 bases, leaving 25 bases between the germline ends. CDR1 is MGHRA and CDR2 is YSYEKL in the germline V gene. The CDR3 totals 18 residues. As DNA, the CDR3 is TGCGCCAGCAGCCAAGATCTTGGGGGGGGCCCTGCGAACAAGGAAGCTTTCTTT. Its translation is CASSQDLGGGPANKEAFF.

The chain combines TRBV19 with TRBJ1-1; unclear D gene. This CDR3 contains 15 residues. V was pared by 1 base and J by 2 bases, with 11 bases between. Per germline, CDR1 LNHDA and CDR2 SQIVND (reference sequence). The DNA of the CDR3 is TGTGCCAGTAGTATAGTAGCGGTCCCCAACACTGAAGCTTTCTTT. It encodes CASSIVAVPNTEAFF.

This chain uses TRBV4-1 with TRBJ1-5; the match to TRBD1 covers 9 bases. Germline assignment: CDR1 MGHRA and CDR2 YSYEKL. Germline trimming cut 0 bases from V and 7 bases from J; bases unmatched to any gene: 10. This CDR3 has 17 residues. This CDR3 reads CASSQDFGGQGGQPQHF. CDR3 coding DNA: TGCGCCAGCAGCCAAGATTTTGGGGGACAGGGCGGACAGCCCCAGCATTTT.

The chain uses TRBV7-9 and TRBJ1-1, with D possibly being TRBD1 (6 bases). The germline V gene encodes CDR1 SEHNR and CDR2 FQNEAQ (reference sequence). This CDR3 comprises 15 residues. Trimming removed 5 bases at V and 3 bases at J, with 16 bases between. CDR3 amino acids: CASSPWGGSDTEAFF. The DNA of the CDR3 is TGTGCCAGCAGCCCCTGGGGGGGCTCTGACACTGAAGCTTTCTTT.

The chain links TRBV7-8 to TRBJ1-6; maybe TRBD1 (6 bases). Germline V lookup: CDR1 SGHVS, CDR2 FQNEAQ. The V end was cut by 0 bases, the J end by 5 bases, with 11 bases between. CDR3 size: 16 residues. The CDR3: CASSLATGKNNSPLHF. The CDR3 DNA reads as TGTGCCAGCAGCTTAGCAACAGGGAAGAATAATTCACCCCTCCACTTT.

This clone has just a few counts. This chain connects TRBV7-3 to TRBJ2-1; D not certain. CDR3 length equals 16 residues. V dropped 0 bases and J dropped 9 bases, with 18 bases sitting between them. Germline assignment: CDR1 SGHTA and CDR2 FQGTGA. Written as DNA, the CDR3 is TGTGCCAGCAGCTTAACGAGGAGTTACGAGCGAGGTGAGCAGTTCTTC. It is translated as CASSLTRSYERGEQFF.

The rearrangement links TRBV12-5 to TRBJ1-5; D gene ambiguous. The CDR3 has 18 amino acids. The V end was cut by 0 bases, the J end by 4 bases, with 19 bases between. Germline CDR1 and CDR2: LGHNT and FRNRAP. CDR3 amino acids: CASGLVWIGLSGNQPQHF. The CDR3, as DNA: TGTGCTAGTGGTTTGGTATGGATAGGACTCAGTGGAAATCAGCCCCAGCATTTT.

The chain carries TRBV5-1 and TRBJ2-6; D unclear. Looked up from germline, CDR1 is SGHRS and CDR2 is YFSETQ. V gave up 1 base and J gave up 4 bases, with 9 bases separating them. The CDR3 totals 15 residues. CDR3 protein: CASSLMATGANVLTF. The CDR3 bases are TGCGCCAGCAGCTTGATGGCAACAGGGGCCAACGTCCTGACTTTC.

This clone has only a few counts. V usage is TRBV2 and J usage is TRBJ2-2; possibly TRBD1 for D (6 bases). The germline V gene encodes CDR1 SNHLY and CDR2 FYNNEI. This CDR3 is built from 13 residues. V was shortened by 6 bases and J by 1 base, with 6 bases between the two germline ends. CDR3 nucleotide sequence: TGTGCCAGCAGGGACAGGAACACCGGGGAGCTGTTTTTT. Translating gives CASRDRNTGELFF.

The CDR3 loop is CASSRSAGSAYGYTF. The CDR3 DNA sequence: TGTGCCAGCAGCCGGTCCGCGGGATCTGCCTATGGCTACACCTTC. The chain links TRBV14 to TRBJ1-2; no definite D call. The CDR3 consists of 15 residues. Trimming stripped 4 bases from V and 4 bases from J, with 16 bases between. CDR1 SGHDN and CDR2 FVKESK come from the germline V gene.

Concerning this clone: At the DNA level, this CDR3 is encoded by other sequences in the same sample as well. The chain recombines TRBV10-2 with TRBJ2-7, with TRBD1 matching 10 bases. Germline CDR1 and CDR2: WSHSY and SAAADI. V was clipped by 6 bases and J by 2 bases; unmatched bases: 7. The CDR3 loop spans 15 amino acids. CDR3: CASSERTGGPYEQYF. Here the CDR3 DNA reads TGCGCCAGCAGCGAACGGACAGGGGGACCCTACGAGCAGTACTTC.

This rearrangement joins TRBV7-9 to TRBJ1-6; TRBD1 matches at 11 bases. Germline V gene lookup returns CDR1 SEHNR and CDR2 FQNEAQ (reference sequence). Unmatched junction bases numbered 8, after V lost 1 base and J lost 9 bases. This CDR3 is 17 amino acids long. The DNA for the CDR3 is TGTGCCAGCAGCTTAGTCGGGTTTGGGACAGGGGGTTCACCCCTCCACTTT. Translation: CASSLVGFGTGGSPLHF.

This clone was detected a few times. This chain connects TRBV9 to TRBJ1-3; perhaps TRBD1 as D (6 bases). Per the germline V gene, CDR1 is SGDLS and CDR2 is YYNGEE. The V and J ends lost 4 bases and 9 bases respectively, with 17 bases between them. The CDR3 is 14 amino acids. The CDR3 sequence is CASSLTGGRATIYF. The CDR3 DNA sequence: TGTGCCAGCAGCCTTACGGGGGGGCGCGCCACCATATATTTT.

The chain joins TRBV5-6 to TRBJ2-5; 8 bases are shared with TRBD2. The V gene's germline CDR1 is SGHDT and CDR2 YYEEEE. The CDR3 is 14 residues long. V lost 3 bases and J lost 7; bases outside the gene matches: 8. The CDR3 spells CASSSAGTRWTQYF. CDR3 nucleotide sequence: TGTGCCAGCAGCTCGGCGGGGACTAGATGGACCCAGTACTTC.

V and J are TRBV20-1 and TRBJ2-7, with no clear D. This CDR3 spans 10 amino acids. V dropped 0 bases and J dropped 11 bases, with 8 bases sitting between them. CDR1 and CDR2 (germline): DFQATT, SNEGSKA (reference sequence). DNA for the CDR3: TGCAGTGCTAGAGATGGGCAGGAGTACTTC. This encodes CSARDGQEYF.

The chain uses TRBV7-6 and TRBJ2-7; unclear D gene. The CDR3 spans 16 residues. CDR1 and CDR2 (germline): SGHVS, FNYEAQ. V dropped 5 bases and J dropped 3 bases, with 20 bases sitting between them. DNA of the CDR3: TGTGCCAGCAGCCCCACCCCCCCGGGTAGACGCTACGAGCAGTACTTC. Amino acid sequence: CASSPTPPGRRYEQYF.

This chain links TRBV6-5 with TRBJ2-2, with D possibly being TRBD1 (7 bases). V was clipped by 3 bases and J by 4 bases, with 15 bases between them. This CDR3 spans 16 amino acids. Germline CDR1 and CDR2: MNHEY and SVGAGI. Here the CDR3 DNA reads TGTGCCAGCAGTTATTGGTCTCAGGGGGGCACCGGGGAGCTGTTTTTT. This encodes CASSYWSQGGTGELFF.

CDR3 in amino acids: CATSRGPESGSNYEQYF. The CDR3 DNA reads TGTGCCACCAGCAGGGGCCCCGAGAGCGGGAGTAACTACGAGCAGTACTTC. This chain joins TRBV15 and TRBJ2-7; the match to TRBD2 covers 8 bases. Per germline, CDR1 LNHNV and CDR2 YYDKDF (reference sequence). V dropped 3 bases and J dropped 3; count of bases not matched to a gene: 13. The CDR3 is made up of 17 amino acids.

This clone was detected only once. This CDR3 reads CASSSGRRTDTQYF. CDR3 nucleotides: TGTGCCAGTAGTAGCGGGAGGCGCACAGATACGCAGTATTTT. J is TRBJ2-3 and V is TRBV19; 8 nucleotides align to TRBD2. The V gene end was trimmed by 4 bases and the J gene end by 1 base; junction bases not matched to a gene: 1. CDR1 is LNHDA and CDR2 is SQIVND in the germline V gene (reference sequence). The CDR3 is 14 residues long.

The chain joins TRBV19 to TRBJ1-4; TRBD1 is a possible D gene (6 bases). CDR1 is LNHDA, CDR2 SQIVND, per germline (reference sequence). V lost 1 base and J 3 bases, leaving 12 bases between the germline ends. This CDR3 comprises 16 residues. CDR3 region: CASSIGLGAANEKLFF. For the CDR3, the DNA is TGTGCCAGTAGTATAGGCTTGGGGGCGGCTAATGAAAAACTGTTTTTT.

J is TRBJ2-2 and V is TRBV2; TRBD2 matches 12 bases. Germline values: CDR1 SNHLY, CDR2 FYNNEI. The CDR3 runs 17 residues. V shed 3 bases and J 4 bases; nucleotides not matched to a gene: 6. The CDR3 DNA reads as TGTGCCAGCAGTGATCTAGCGGGGGGGCGTGTCACCGGGGAGCTGTTTTTT. This translates into CASSDLAGGRVTGELFF.

The chain couples TRBV13 to TRBJ2-7, with 8 bases matching TRBD1. V dropped 0 bases and J dropped 3; count of bases not matched to a gene: 4. Germline values: CDR1 PRHDT, CDR2 FYEKMQ (reference sequence). CDR3 length: 15 amino acids. This chain's CDR3 is CASSLGDRAGYEQYF. In nucleotides, the CDR3 is TGTGCCAGCAGCTTAGGGGACAGGGCAGGCTACGAGCAGTACTTC.

The V gene is TRBV4-3, the J gene TRBJ2-3, with 9 bases fitting TRBD2. Germline V gene data show CDR1 as LGHNA and CDR2 as YSLEER. Trimming at V came to 2 bases and at J to 3 bases, leaving 3 bases not matched to a gene. The CDR3 contains 15 residues. This CDR3 is CASSQNSGRTDTQYF. CDR3 coding DNA: TGCGCCAGCAGCCAAAATAGCGGGAGAACAGATACGCAGTATTTT.

The chain couples TRBV3-1 (or the pseudogene TRBV3-2) to TRBJ2-5; no firm D call. This CDR3 is 14 amino acids long. V lost 2 bases to trimming and J lost 2 bases, with 9 bases between them. CDR1 is LGHDT and CDR2 is YNNKEL in the germline V gene (reference sequence). The CDR3 here is CASSQQQAQETQYF. The CDR3 bases are TGTGCCAGCAGCCAACAGCAGGCGCAAGAGACCCAGTACTTC.

The rearrangement uses TRBV24-1 and TRBJ1-2, with D hard to call. Per the germline V gene, CDR1 is KGHDR and CDR2 is SFDVKD. Trimming took 5 bases from V and 5 from J, leaving 5 bases between them. The CDR3 runs to 11 residues. The DNA of the CDR3 is TGTGCCACCAGTGGCGGATATGGCTACACCTTC. It translates to CATSGGYGYTF.

The rearrangement uses TRBV7-9 and TRBJ2-5; D remains unclear. CDR1 is SEHNR, CDR2 FQNEAQ, per germline (reference sequence). Deletions cut 4 bases from V and 2 bases from J, with 5 bases between. This CDR3 has 12 residues. CDR3 in DNA: TGTGCCAGCAGCTCCTCGCAAGAGACCCAGTACTTC. This sequence encodes CASSSSQETQYF.

The chain employs TRBV7-6 and TRBJ1-1, with D hard to call. This CDR3 contains 13 residues. Germline lookup yields CDR1 SGHVS and CDR2 FNYEAQ. V gave up 7 bases and J gave up 1 base, with 10 bases separating them. This chain's CDR3 is CASTGDGNTEAFF. The CDR3 DNA is TGTGCCAGCACCGGAGACGGGAACACTGAAGCTTTCTTT.

The chain links TRBV30 to TRBJ1-4, with TRBD1 as a possible D gene (5 bases). The CDR3 runs to 13 residues. CDR1 and CDR2 (germline): GTSNPN, SVGIG (reference sequence). Trimming removed 4 bases at V and 7 bases at J, with 13 bases between. DNA of the CDR3: TGTGCCTGGATTGGGGGAGGGAGTGAAAAACTGTTTTTT. This translates into CAWIGGGSEKLFF.